The clone carrying this TCR beta chain was seen at least ten times. Antigen unknown. These data are taken from a study of regulatory T cells in long-lasting Graves disease. Points from the study as a whole: Persistent disease exhibited a predilection for TRBV28, TRBJ1-2 and TRBJ2-5.

Time point indicated: newly diagnosed GD, antithyroid drugs for less than 3 months. RNA from PBMCs was the source of the TCR library. V lost 12 bases and J lost 5, with 16 bases in between. The germline V gene has CDR1 KGHDR and CDR2 SFDVKD. The CDR3 has 12 amino acids. iRepertoire HTBI primers and Arm-PCR of CDR3 regions built TCR beta libraries. TCRdb re-analysed the multiplex PCR reads in MiXCR, keeping a single row per CDR3 protein. The sample consists of about 470,000 distinct CDR3 sequences, 14% to 15% of them appearing once. These data were also filed under a second study, of T cells in Graves' hyperthyroidism and ophthalmopathy. That work states: Blood also showed most of the thyroid clonotypes that were expanded above 0.001.

The chain recombines TRBV24-1 with TRBJ2-7; D uncertain. This TCR came from a woman in her 30s with Graves disease. The sequences come from peripheral blood mononuclear cells (PBMCs), collected at new diagnosis, from a patient treated with antithyroid drugs. The CDR3 DNA sequence: TGTGCCCCCGAAGGGCGGAGCGACGAGCAGTACTTC. Protein sequence: CAPEGRSDEQYF.